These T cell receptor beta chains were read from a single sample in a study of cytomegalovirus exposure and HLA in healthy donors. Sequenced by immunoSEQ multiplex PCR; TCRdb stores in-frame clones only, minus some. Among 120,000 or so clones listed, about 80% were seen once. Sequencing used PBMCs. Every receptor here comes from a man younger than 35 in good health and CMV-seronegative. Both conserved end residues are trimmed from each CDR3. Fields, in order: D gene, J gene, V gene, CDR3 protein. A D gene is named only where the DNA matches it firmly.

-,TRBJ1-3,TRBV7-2,ASSSQIAGLSSGNTIY
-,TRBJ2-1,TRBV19,ASSISLNNEQF
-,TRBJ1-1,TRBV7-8,ASSPFAEWNTEAF
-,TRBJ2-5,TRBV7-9,ASSEQDIRETQY
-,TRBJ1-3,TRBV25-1,ASTPQGSWSSGNTIY
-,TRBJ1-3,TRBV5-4,ASSPMASGNTIY
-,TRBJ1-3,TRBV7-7,ASSLGAESGNTIY
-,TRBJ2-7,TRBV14,ASSQVDRYYEQY
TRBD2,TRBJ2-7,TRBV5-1,ASGSGVFYEQY
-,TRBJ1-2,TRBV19,ASTLRTDRYGYT
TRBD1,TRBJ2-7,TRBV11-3,ASSSGTGVHEQY
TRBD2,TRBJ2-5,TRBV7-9,ASSRREVQETQY
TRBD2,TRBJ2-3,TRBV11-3,ASSPRLADTDTQY
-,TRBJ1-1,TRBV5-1,ASSGEETEAF